This T cell receptor (beta chain) is drawn from a study of beta chain features in type 1 diabetes. Across the whole study: Healthy donors and patients had similar age, gender and cell yields. Notes on the study in general: Shorter templates may be favored by PCR, equally so in patients and controls.

This clone was detected only a few times. Its antigen is as yet unknown. The CDR3 spans 15 residues. Trimming removed 1 base at V and 5 bases at J, with 12 bases between. CDR1 is SGHAT, CDR2 FQDESV, per germline (reference sequence). Since all of the isolated RNA was reverse transcribed, expressed TCRB transcripts were what got sequenced. TCRdb keeps only in-frame clones here, not all; method: immunoSEQ multiplex PCR. The sample consists of a few hundred thousand clones, 13% to 15% of them appearing once. The chain uses TRBV11-1 and TRBJ2-1; maybe TRBD2 (6 bases). Sequencing was done on a sample of central memory CD4+ T cells from blood. The clonotype comes from a man aged 25 to 40 in good health. In DNA form, the CDR3 reads TGTGCCAGCAGCTTAGGTGTAGTAGCGGACAATGAGCAGTTCTTC. It is translated as CASSLGVVADNEQFF. The full variable domain, rest sourced from reference TRBV11-1 and TRBJ2-1, is EAEVAQSPRYKITEKSQAVAFWCDPISGHATLYWYRQILGQGPELLVQFQDESVVDDSQLPKDRFSAERLKGVDSTLKIQPAELGDSAMYLCASSLGVVADNEQFFGPGTRLTVL.